One sample yielded the 30 T cell receptor beta chains listed below, sequenced in a study of graft-versus-host responses after intestinal transplantation. This table comes from immunoSEQ multiplex PCR, and its TCRdb copy is limited to in-frame clones, with some not included. Among tens of thousands of clones listed, about 92% were seen once. The input for sequencing was PBMCs, taken 98 days after intestinal transplantation. The receptors derive from a human patient who received an intestinal transplant, so some T cells may come from the graft donor.

The chain recombines TRBV27 with TRBJ1-6; perhaps TRBD1 as D (6 bases). Germline V lookup: CDR1 MNHEY, CDR2 SMNVEV (reference sequence). The CDR3 consists of 14 residues. Trimming took 6 bases from V and 10 from J, leaving 16 bases between them. The CDR3 reads CASRQWGGRSPLHF. The CDR3 DNA sequence: TGTGCCAGCAGGCAGTGGGGGGGGCGGTCACCCCTCCACTTT.

In this sample, this clone turned up a few times. This chain joins TRBV10-2 and TRBJ1-5; D gene uncertain. The CDR3 has 13 residues. Germline assignment: CDR1 WSHSY and CDR2 SAAADI. Deletions cut 4 bases from V and 2 bases from J, with 6 bases between. The CDR3 coding sequence is TGCGCCAGCAGTGGGGAGGGCAATCAGCCCCAGCATTTT. This sequence encodes CASSGEGNQPQHF.

The chain recombines TRBV6-1 with TRBJ2-2, with D uncertain. V was clipped by 7 bases and J by 5 bases, with 8 bases between them. The CDR3 runs to 12 residues. Per the germline V gene, CDR1 is MNHNS and CDR2 is SASEGT. The CDR3 here is CASTDKTGELFF. CDR3 DNA sequence: TGTGCCAGCACGGATAAGACCGGGGAGCTGTTTTTT.

CDR3: CASKRGGDQETQYF. The CDR3 DNA reads as TGCGCCAGCAAACGCGGGGGGGACCAAGAGACCCAGTACTTC. The genes are TRBV5-1 and TRBJ2-5, with 9 bases identical to TRBD2. V lost 6 bases, J lost 0 bases, and 3 bases stayed unmatched. This CDR3 is built from 14 residues. Germline loops: CDR1 SGHRS, CDR2 YFSETQ.

V and J are TRBV6-6 and TRBJ1-3; D gene ambiguous. CDR1 and CDR2 from the germline V gene are MNHNY and SVGAGI (reference sequence). The CDR3 sequence is 16 residues long. V was trimmed by 6 bases and J by 0 bases, leaving 15 bases between them. CDR3 coding DNA: TGTGCCAGCAGACGCGGCGTCAGTGACTCTGGAAACACCATATATTTT. It codes for CASRRGVSDSGNTIYF.

This rearrangement joins TRBV6-1 to TRBJ2-6, with D hard to call. Germline CDR1 and CDR2: MNHNS and SASEGT. CDR3 length equals 15 residues. Between the trimmed V and J ends, which lost 3 bases and 0 bases, there was a span of 6 bases. CDR3 protein: CASSDSHSGANVLTF. The CDR3 nucleotides are TGTGCCAGCAGTGACAGCCACTCTGGGGCCAACGTCCTGACTTTC.

The V gene is TRBV7-6, the J gene TRBJ2-3, with TRBD2 identical over 8 bases. J was trimmed by 1 base and V by 4 bases; bases with no gene match: 13. Germline V lookup: CDR1 SGHVS, CDR2 FNYEAQ. The CDR3 totals 18 residues. The CDR3 protein is CASSSRASGRVGTDTQYF. CDR3 nucleotide sequence: TGTGCCAGCAGCTCTAGGGCCAGCGGGAGAGTCGGCACAGATACGCAGTATTTT.

This clone appeared a single time. CDR3: CASSFPLLGWGRDEQFF. The CDR3 DNA is TGCGCCAGCAGCTTTCCCCTTCTAGGGTGGGGAAGAGATGAGCAGTTCTTC. The V call is TRBV5-1, the J call TRBJ2-1; D gene ambiguous. The CDR3 totals 17 residues. V lost 2 bases to trimming and J lost 8 bases, with 23 bases between them. Germline loops: CDR1 SGHRS, CDR2 YFSETQ.

The chain combines TRBV4-2 with TRBJ2-7, with no clear D. CDR1 is LGHNA and CDR2 is YNFKEQ in the germline V gene. V gave up 4 bases and J gave up 3 bases, with 7 bases separating them. This CDR3 is 12 amino acids long. CDR3 loop: CASSLQFYEQYF. Written as DNA, the CDR3 is TGTGCCAGCAGCCTACAGTTCTACGAGCAGTACTTC.

The chain has TRBV2 and TRBJ2-6; no firm D call. The CDR3 is made up of 14 amino acids. CDR1 SNHLY and CDR2 FYNNEI come from the germline V gene. Trimming removed 6 bases at V and 4 bases at J, with 10 bases between. CDR3 residues: CASSSVTGANVLTF. The CDR3 coding sequence is TGTGCCAGCAGCAGCGTAACAGGGGCCAACGTCCTGACTTTC.

The chain combines TRBV6-5 with TRBJ2-3; the D gene is possibly TRBD1 (6 bases). Germline lookup yields CDR1 MNHEY and CDR2 SVGAGI. This CDR3 is 13 amino acids long. With 6 bases removed from V and 6 bases from J, the gap between germline ends came to 13 bases. CDR3 DNA: TGTGCCAGCAGAGGAAGAAGGGGGGATACGCAGTATTTT. Translated, it gives CASRGRRGDTQYF.

This chain links TRBV13 with TRBJ1-1; no definite D call. Trimming took 6 bases from V and 1 from J, leaving 21 bases between them. The CDR3 is 17 amino acids. Germline-derived CDR1 and CDR2 are PRHDT and FYEKMQ (reference sequence). The CDR3, as DNA: TGTGCCAGCAGTTCAAAACTCCGACTGGGGAGGAACACTGAAGCTTTCTTT. The encoded protein is CASSSKLRLGRNTEAFF.

The chain couples TRBV9 to TRBJ1-2; 8 positions match TRBD1. The V gene end was trimmed by 0 bases and the J gene end by 6 bases; junction bases not matched to a gene: 7. Per germline, CDR1 SGDLS and CDR2 YYNGEE. The CDR3 sequence is 15 residues long. Written as DNA, the CDR3 is TGTGCCAGCAGCGTAGCGCCAGGGGGCTATGATGGCTACACCTTC. Its translation is CASSVAPGGYDGYTF.

The J gene is TRBJ1-1, the V gene TRBV27; possible D gene TRBD1, 6 bases. The V and J ends lost 5 bases and 4 bases respectively, with 11 bases between them. The CDR3 has 13 amino acids. Germline V CDR1 and CDR2: MNHEY, SMNVEV (reference sequence). The CDR3 DNA is TGTGCCAGCAGTCGGGGGCGCGTCACTGAAGCTTTCTTT. Amino acid sequence: CASSRGRVTEAFF.

This chain joins TRBV5-1 and TRBJ2-5, with D maybe TRBD1 (6 bases). The CDR3 is made up of 16 amino acids. Trimming left V 4 bases short and J 4 bases short, with 20 bases between. The germline CDR1 and CDR2 sequences are SGHRS and YFSETQ. The CDR3: CASSPQGPLRGETQYF. CDR3 DNA: TGCGCCAGCAGCCCCCAGGGGCCTCTCCGGGGAGAGACCCAGTACTTC.

This clone was observed a single time. The chain is built from TRBV14 and TRBJ2-7; D possibly corresponds to TRBD2 (7 bases). CDR3 length: 13 residues. Germline V CDR1 and CDR2: SGHDN, FVKESK. Trimming stripped 6 bases from V and 4 bases from J, with 13 bases between. The CDR3 DNA sequence: TGTGCCAGCAGTCGGGGGGCCGGATACGAGCAGTACTTC. Protein sequence: CASSRGAGYEQYF. The complete variable domain, with remaining parts taken from reference TRBV14 and TRBJ2-7, reads EAGVTQFPSHSVIEKGQTVTLRCDPISGHDNLYWYRRVMGKEIKFLLHFVKESKQDESGMPNNRFLAERTGGTYSTLKVQPAELEDSGVYFCASSRGAGYEQYFGPGTRLTVT.

CDR3 loop: CASGRASYNEQFF. CDR3 nucleotide sequence: TGTGCCAGCGGGAGGGCTTCCTACAATGAGCAGTTCTTC. The chain uses TRBV6-1 and TRBJ2-1, with 7 bases fitting TRBD2. The CDR3 runs to 13 residues. Germline values: CDR1 MNHNS, CDR2 SASEGT. Trimming took 8 bases from V and 1 from J; bases not matched to a gene: 2.

The V gene is TRBV15, the J gene TRBJ1-5, with a weak D call TRBD1 (5 bases). From germline, CDR1 is LNHNV and CDR2 YYDKDF (reference sequence). The CDR3 contains 12 residues. V lost 7 bases and J lost 6, with 10 bases in between. CDR3: CATTERGQPQHF. The CDR3 nucleotides are TGTGCCACCACCGAAAGGGGTCAGCCCCAGCATTTT.

The CDR3 spells CSAQNRVYGFF. CDR3 bases: TGCAGTGCCCAAAACAGGGTTTATGGTTTCTTT. The chain links TRBV20-1 to TRBJ1-1; TRBD1 might be the D (6 bases). The CDR3 extends over 11 amino acids. The V and J ends lost 6 bases and 13 bases respectively, with 18 bases between them. Germline CDR1 reads DFQATT; CDR2 reads SNEGSKA (reference sequence).

DNA for the CDR3: TGTGCCAGCAGTTTAGGTAACTCTGGAAACACCATATATTTT. It specifies CASSLGNSGNTIYF. The chain employs TRBV28 and TRBJ1-3, with D unresolved. The CDR3 is 14 residues long. V gave up 2 bases and J gave up 0 bases, with 5 bases separating them. From germline, CDR1 is MDHEN and CDR2 SYDVKM.

This chain connects TRBV6-5 to TRBJ2-7; D gene uncertain. Germline values: CDR1 MNHEY, CDR2 SVGAGI. The CDR3 extends over 13 amino acids. V was cut by 9 bases and J by 0 bases, with 12 bases left in between. The CDR3 here is CASAPRGSYEQYF. The CDR3, as DNA: TGTGCCAGTGCCCCTCGCGGCTCCTACGAGCAGTACTTC.

The rearrangement links TRBV5-1 to TRBJ2-1; the D is unclear. Between the trimmed V and J ends, which lost 2 bases and 5 bases, there was a span of 5 bases. The CDR3 sequence is 12 residues long. Germline CDR1 is SGHRS and CDR2 is YFSETQ. The CDR3 bases are TGCGCCAGCAGCTTTCCCGACAATGAGCAGTTCTTC. The encoded protein is CASSFPDNEQFF.

The chain is built from TRBV5-1 and TRBJ2-2, with D tentatively TRBD1 or TRBD2 (5 bases each). Germline values: CDR1 SGHRS, CDR2 YFSETQ. Trimming left V 3 bases short and J 5 bases short, with 20 bases between. The CDR3 consists of 17 residues. The CDR3 sequence: CASSSSGGLDVTGELFF. CDR3 sequence (DNA): TGCGCCAGCAGCTCCTCTGGGGGTCTCGACGTTACCGGGGAGCTGTTTTTT.

V is TRBV29-1 and J is TRBJ2-5; 7 bases map to TRBD1. From germline, CDR1 is SQVTM and CDR2 ANQGSEA. The J segment lost 5 bases and the V segment lost 4 bases, leaving 7 bases of the junction unmatched. There are 13 residues in the CDR3. As DNA, the CDR3 is TGCAGCGTTGTTGAAGGGGGCGGCGAGACCCAGTACTTC. Translated, it gives CSVVEGGGETQYF.

The rearrangement links TRBV5-6 to TRBJ2-7; D perhaps matches TRBD1 (6 bases). Germline assignment: CDR1 SGHDT and CDR2 YYEEEE. Trimming stripped 0 bases from V and 1 base from J, with 11 bases between. The CDR3 runs 15 residues. Here the CDR3 reads CASSLGDIGSYEQYF. DNA of the CDR3: TGTGCCAGCAGCTTGGGGGACATCGGTTCCTACGAGCAGTACTTC.

DNA of the CDR3: TGCGCCAGCGGCCTCAGCGGCTCCTACAATGAGCAGTTCTTC. It specifies CASGLSGSYNEQFF. The chain uses TRBV5-1 and TRBJ2-1; D is possibly TRBD2 (5 bases). The CDR3 sequence is 14 residues long. The germline V and J ends were trimmed by 7 bases and 0 bases, with 11 bases remaining between them. Germline values: CDR1 SGHRS, CDR2 YFSETQ.

The CDR3 DNA sequence: TGTGCCAGCAGTTTGAAAGGGTGGACCTATAATTCACCCCTCCACTTT. This codes for CASSLKGWTYNSPLHF. J is TRBJ1-6 and V is TRBV28; no definite D call. CDR3 length: 16 amino acids. Germline CDR1 reads MDHEN; CDR2 reads SYDVKM. The V end was cut by 3 bases, the J end by 2 bases, with 11 bases between.

A few counts support this clone. The V gene is TRBV6-5, the J gene TRBJ1-2; D gene ambiguous. The V end was cut by 1 base, the J end by 6 bases, with 0 bases between. Germline V gives CDR1 MNHEY, CDR2 SVGAGI. The CDR3 sequence is 10 residues long. CDR3 region: CASSYYGYTF. The CDR3 bases are TGTGCCAGCAGTTACTATGGCTACACCTTC.

This chain joins TRBV5-1 and TRBJ1-2; 8 nucleotides agree with TRBD1. Germline CDR1 SGHRS, CDR2 YFSETQ. The ends lost 4 bases at V and 4 bases at J; junction bases unmatched: 12. This CDR3 has 16 residues. The CDR3 DNA is TGCGCCAGCAGCAGCGGGACAGGCCAAGCAATCTATGGCTACACCTTC. Its protein is CASSSGTGQAIYGYTF.

The gene calls are TRBV25-1 and TRBJ2-7, with D possibly being TRBD1 or TRBD2 (6 bases each). V shed 10 bases and J shed 2 bases, with 15 bases lying between them. Germline V gene sequence: CDR1 MGHDK, CDR2 SYGVNS. This CDR3 contains 13 residues. The CDR3 sequence: CATSPGAAYEQYF. CDR3 sequence (DNA): TGTGCCACCTCTCCGGGGGCAGCCTACGAGCAGTACTTC.